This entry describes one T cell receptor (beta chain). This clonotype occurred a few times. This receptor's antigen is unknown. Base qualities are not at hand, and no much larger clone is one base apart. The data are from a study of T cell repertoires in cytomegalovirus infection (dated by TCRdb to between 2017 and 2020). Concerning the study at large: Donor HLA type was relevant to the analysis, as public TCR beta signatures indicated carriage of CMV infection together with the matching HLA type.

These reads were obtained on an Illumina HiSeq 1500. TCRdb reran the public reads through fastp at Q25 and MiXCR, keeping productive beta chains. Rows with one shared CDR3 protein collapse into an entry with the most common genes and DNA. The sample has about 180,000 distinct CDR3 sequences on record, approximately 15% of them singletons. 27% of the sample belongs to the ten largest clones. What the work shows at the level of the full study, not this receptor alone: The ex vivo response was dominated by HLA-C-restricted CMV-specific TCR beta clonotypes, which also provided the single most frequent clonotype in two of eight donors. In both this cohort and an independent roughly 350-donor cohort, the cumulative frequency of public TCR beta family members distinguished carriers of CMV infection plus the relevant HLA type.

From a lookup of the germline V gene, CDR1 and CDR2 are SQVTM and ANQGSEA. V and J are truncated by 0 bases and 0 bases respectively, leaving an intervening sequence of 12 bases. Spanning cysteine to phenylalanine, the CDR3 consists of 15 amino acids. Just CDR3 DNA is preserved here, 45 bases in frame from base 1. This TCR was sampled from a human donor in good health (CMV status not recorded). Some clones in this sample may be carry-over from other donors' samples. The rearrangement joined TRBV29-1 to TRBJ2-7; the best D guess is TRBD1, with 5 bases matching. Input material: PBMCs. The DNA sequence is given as TGCAGCGTTGAAGATGGGGCGGAGAGCTCCTACGAGCAGTACTTC. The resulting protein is CSVEDGAESSYEQYF.